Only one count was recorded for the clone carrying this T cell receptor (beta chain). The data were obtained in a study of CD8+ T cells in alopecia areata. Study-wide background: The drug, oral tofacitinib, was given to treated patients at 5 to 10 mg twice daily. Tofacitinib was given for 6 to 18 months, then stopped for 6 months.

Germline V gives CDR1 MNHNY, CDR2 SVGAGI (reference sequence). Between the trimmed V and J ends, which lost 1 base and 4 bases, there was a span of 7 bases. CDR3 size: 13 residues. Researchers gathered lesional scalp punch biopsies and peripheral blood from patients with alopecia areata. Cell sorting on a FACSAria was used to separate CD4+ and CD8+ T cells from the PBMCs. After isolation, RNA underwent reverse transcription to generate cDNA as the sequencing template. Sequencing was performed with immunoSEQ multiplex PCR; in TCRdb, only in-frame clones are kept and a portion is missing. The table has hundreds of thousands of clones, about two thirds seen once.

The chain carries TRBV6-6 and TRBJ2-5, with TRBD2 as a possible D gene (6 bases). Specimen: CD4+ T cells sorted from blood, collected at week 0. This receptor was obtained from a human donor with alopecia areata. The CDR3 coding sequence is TGTGCCAGCAGTTACTGGAGGGGAGAGACCCAGTACTTC. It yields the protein CASSYWRGETQYF.